The clone carrying this T cell receptor (beta chain) was seen many times. The antigen remains unidentified. The sample originates from a study of T-cell reconstitution after alpha-beta-depleted transplantation in children. Unique molecular identifiers were incorporated into the prepared TCRbeta library. Each CDR3 protein is one row after TCRdb ran MiXCR on the PCR reads. Of fewer than 35,000 distinct CDR3 sequences detected, about 6.2% appear once; the ten largest clones hold 7%. Study-level findings and limits: Several hundred graft clones that had expanded were reportedly the source of alpha-beta T cells about two months after transplant. Some patients showed high day-60 TCRbeta diversity, which derived from surviving recipient T cells and thymic progenitors.

Trimming removed 1 base from V and 1 base from J, with 10 bases in between. This CDR3 contains 15 residues. CDR1 and CDR2 (germline): SGHAT, FQNNGV. The receptor was derived from a male patient younger than 18 who had a stem cell transplant for acute myeloid leukemia, so the T cells may come from the graft donor. The specimen comprised PBMCs, mostly from graft donor cells, sampled 180 days after TCRalphabeta/CD19-depleted stem cell transplant. This chain links TRBV11-2 with TRBJ1-2; D gene unclear. The CDR3 sequence: CASSLGRGFNYGYTF. The CDR3 DNA sequence: TGTGCCAGCAGCTTAGGTAGAGGTTTTAACTATGGCTACACCTTC.